Shown below are 7 T cell receptor beta chains from a single sample sequenced in a study of cytomegalovirus exposure and HLA in healthy donors. Both 60 Vbeta primers and 13 Jbeta primers went into the PCR. Produced via immunoSEQ multiplex PCR; TCRdb's table is partial and in-frame only. Of 150,000 to 200,000 clones listed, 82% are singletons. Sequences were obtained from PBMCs. The receptors originated from a boy under 10 years old in good health and CMV-seronegative.

This chain connects TRBV7-3 to TRBJ2-1, with D tentatively TRBD2 (6 bases). V lost 4 bases and J 9 bases, leaving 10 bases between the germline ends. Per germline, CDR1 SGHTA and CDR2 FQGTGA. The CDR3 sequence is 12 residues long. This chain's CDR3 is CASSSPGGEQFF. The CDR3 DNA reads TGTGCCAGCAGCTCGCCCGGGGGTGAGCAGTTCTTC.

On this clone: A read error may produce the germline difference seen at one junction end. The genes are TRBV7-7 and TRBJ2-1, with no clear D. This CDR3 is built from 14 residues. CDR1 SSHAT and CDR2 FNYEAQ come from the germline V gene (reference sequence). CDR3: CASSLGLANNEQFF. For the CDR3, the DNA is TGTGCTAGCAGCTTAGGTCTGGCAAACAATGAGCAGTTCTTC.

This clone was counted between two and nine times. The chain carries TRBV6-1 and TRBJ2-5, with a tentative D call TRBD1 (5 bases). Trimming stripped 2 bases from V and 1 base from J, with 11 bases between. This CDR3 spans 15 amino acids. The germline V gene encodes CDR1 MNHNS and CDR2 SASEGT. CDR3 DNA sequence: TGTGCCAGCAGTGAAACGCGAGACAGCCAAGAGACCCAGTACTTC. Its translation is CASSETRDSQETQYF.

V usage is TRBV5-1 and J usage is TRBJ1-1; D not certain. Trimming shortened V by 2 bases and J by 1 base, and 9 bases separated the two germline ends. The CDR3 runs 14 residues. Looked up from germline, CDR1 is SGHRS and CDR2 is YFSETQ. The CDR3 DNA sequence: TGCGCCAGCAGCTTTTCATCCAAGAACACTGAAGCTTTCTTT. It encodes CASSFSSKNTEAFF.

The V gene is TRBV5-1, the J gene TRBJ2-3, with D tentatively TRBD2 (6 bases). The germline CDR1 and CDR2 sequences are SGHRS and YFSETQ. CDR3 length: 16 amino acids. Deletions cut 0 bases from V and 2 bases from J, with 13 bases between. The CDR3 sequence: CASSLVADTFTDTQYF. CDR3 DNA: TGCGCCAGCAGCTTGGTAGCGGATACGTTCACAGATACGCAGTATTTT.

The chain is built from TRBV7-2 and TRBJ1-5; tentative D call: TRBD1 (6 bases). Germline loops: CDR1 SGHTA, CDR2 FQGNSA. The CDR3 spans 15 residues. V was shortened by 1 base and J by 5 bases, with 12 bases between the two germline ends. In nucleotides, the CDR3 is TGTGCCAGCAGCTTAGGGACAGTACTGGATCAGCCCCAGCATTTT. The encoded protein is CASSLGTVLDQPQHF.

This chain links TRBV19 with TRBJ1-2; D is undetermined. CDR3 length: 13 amino acids. The V gene's germline CDR1 is LNHDA and CDR2 SQIVND (reference sequence). Trimming took 9 bases from V and 3 from J, leaving 14 bases between them. The CDR3 nucleotides are TGTGCCAGCAAGCTCTCAACGGACTATGGCTACACCTTC. Protein product: CASKLSTDYGYTF. The variable domain in full, completed from reference TRBV19 and TRBJ1-2, reads DGGITQSPKYLFRKEGQNVTLSCEQNLNHDAMYWYRQDPGQGLRLIYYSQIVNDFQKGDIAEGYSVSREKKESFPLTVTSAQKNPTAFYLCASKLSTDYGYTFGSGTRLTVV.